What follows describes a single T cell receptor (beta chain). The source of the sample is a study of immune characterization of retroperitoneal liposarcoma. The CDR3 contains 14 residues. From germline, CDR1 is SGHAT and CDR2 FQNNGV. V shed 5 bases and J shed 1 base, with 12 bases lying between them. Each CDR3 protein gets one entry after TCRdb re-called the PCR reads with MiXCR. Here the sample spans some 9,300 distinct CDR3 sequences, 37% being singletons. V and J are TRBV11-2 and TRBJ2-7; TRBD1 might be the D (6 bases). The specimen sequenced was tumor tissue. This receptor was identified in a female donor with retroperitoneal liposarcoma. DNA for the CDR3: TGTGCCAGCAGCCTAGGACAGACGTCCTACGAGCAGTACTTC. This gives the protein CASSLGQTSYEQYF.